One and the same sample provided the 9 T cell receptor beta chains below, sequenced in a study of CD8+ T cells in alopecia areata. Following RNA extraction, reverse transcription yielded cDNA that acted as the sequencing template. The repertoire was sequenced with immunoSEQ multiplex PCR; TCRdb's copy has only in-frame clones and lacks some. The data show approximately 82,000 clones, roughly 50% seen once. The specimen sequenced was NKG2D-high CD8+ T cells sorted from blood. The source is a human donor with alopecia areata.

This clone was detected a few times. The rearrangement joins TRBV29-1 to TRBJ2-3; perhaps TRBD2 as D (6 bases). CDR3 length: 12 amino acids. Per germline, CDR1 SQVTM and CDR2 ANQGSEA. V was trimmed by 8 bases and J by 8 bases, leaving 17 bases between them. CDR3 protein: CSPCRRVRTQYF. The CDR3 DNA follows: TGCAGCCCCTGCAGGAGGGTTCGTACGCAGTATTTT.

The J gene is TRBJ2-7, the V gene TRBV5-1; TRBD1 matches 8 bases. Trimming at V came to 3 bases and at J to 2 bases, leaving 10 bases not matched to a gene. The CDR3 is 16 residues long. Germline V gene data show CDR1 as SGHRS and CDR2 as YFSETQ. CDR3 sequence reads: CASSSRTGGGTYEQYF. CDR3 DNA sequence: TGCGCCAGCAGCTCCCGAACAGGGGGAGGAACCTACGAGCAGTACTTC.

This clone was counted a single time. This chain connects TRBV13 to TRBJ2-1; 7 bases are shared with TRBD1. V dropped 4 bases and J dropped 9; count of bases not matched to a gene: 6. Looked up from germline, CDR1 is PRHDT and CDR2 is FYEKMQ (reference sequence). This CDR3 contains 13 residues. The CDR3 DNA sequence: TGTGCCAGCAGCTGGACAGGTCTCGCTGAGCAGTTCTTC. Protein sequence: CASSWTGLAEQFF. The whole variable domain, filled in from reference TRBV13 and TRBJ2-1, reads AAGVIQSPRHLIKEKRETATLKCYPIPRHDTVYWYQQGPGQDPQFLISFYEKMQSDKGSIPDRFSAQQFSDYHSELNMSSLELGDSALYFCASSWTGLAEQFFGPGTRLTVL.

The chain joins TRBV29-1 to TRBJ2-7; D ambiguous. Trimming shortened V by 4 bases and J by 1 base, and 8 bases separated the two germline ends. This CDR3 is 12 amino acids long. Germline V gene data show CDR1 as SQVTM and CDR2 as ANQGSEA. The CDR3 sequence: CSVVVNSYEQYF. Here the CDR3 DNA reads TGCAGCGTTGTTGTCAATTCCTACGAGCAGTACTTC.

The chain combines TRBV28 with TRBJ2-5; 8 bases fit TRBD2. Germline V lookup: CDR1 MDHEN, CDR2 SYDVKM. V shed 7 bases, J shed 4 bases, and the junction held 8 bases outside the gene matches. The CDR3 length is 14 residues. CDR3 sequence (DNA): TGTGCCAGCAACGGACTAGCCCACCCAGAGACCCAGTACTTC. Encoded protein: CASNGLAHPETQYF.

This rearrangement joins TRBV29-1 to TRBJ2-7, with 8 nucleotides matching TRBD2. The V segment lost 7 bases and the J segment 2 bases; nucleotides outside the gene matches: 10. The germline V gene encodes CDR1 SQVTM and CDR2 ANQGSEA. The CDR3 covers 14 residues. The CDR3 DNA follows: TGCAGCGGGGGGGATAGCGGGAATACCTACGAGCAGTACTTC. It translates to CSGGDSGNTYEQYF.

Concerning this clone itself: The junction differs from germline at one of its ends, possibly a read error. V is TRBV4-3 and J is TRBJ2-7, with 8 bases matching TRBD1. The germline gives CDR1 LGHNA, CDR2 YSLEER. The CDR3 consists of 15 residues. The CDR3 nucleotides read TGCGCCAGCAGTCAAGGGACAGGACGGTCCTGGGAGCAGTACTTC. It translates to CASSQGTGRSWEQYF.

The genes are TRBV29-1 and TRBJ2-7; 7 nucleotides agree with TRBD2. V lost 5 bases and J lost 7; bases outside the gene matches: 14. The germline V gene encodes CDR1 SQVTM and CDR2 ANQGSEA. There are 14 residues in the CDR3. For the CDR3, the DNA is TGCAGCGTTCCGCCTTTGGTGGCGGGGGATGAGCAGTACTTC. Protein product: CSVPPLVAGDEQYF.

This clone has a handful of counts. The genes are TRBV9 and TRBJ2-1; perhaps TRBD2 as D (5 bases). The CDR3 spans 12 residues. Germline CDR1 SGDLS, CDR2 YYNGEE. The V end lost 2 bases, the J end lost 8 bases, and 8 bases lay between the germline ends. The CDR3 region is CASSVDGDEQFF. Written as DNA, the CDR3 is TGTGCCAGCAGCGTCGACGGGGATGAGCAGTTCTTC.